Each of the 12 T cell receptor beta chains below was sequenced from the same sample in a study of T cells after yellow fever vaccination. TCRdb used MiXCR to reprocess the 5' RACE reads, holding one entry per CDR3 protein. The sample records 120,000 or so distinct CDR3 sequences, 5.5% to 8% being singletons. The sample in question was CD4+ T cells sorted from PBMCs, obtained roughly 46 days after the first yellow fever vaccination. Receptors were obtained from a man aged 18 to 29 who received the YFV17D yellow fever vaccine.

The chain combines TRBV12-3 or TRBV12-4 with TRBJ2-7, with D maybe TRBD2 (6 bases). The CDR3 runs to 15 residues. Trimming shortened V by 5 bases and J by 5 bases, and 19 bases separated the two germline ends. The CDR3 region is CASSLPGGLRDEQYF. The CDR3 nucleotides read TGTGCCAGCAGTCTTCCCGGGGGTCTGCGTGACGAGCAGTACTTC.

This chain links TRBV9 with TRBJ1-1, with D uncertain. The germline V and J ends were trimmed by 4 bases and 1 base, with 11 bases remaining between them. The CDR3 runs to 14 residues. The germline V gene has CDR1 SGDLS and CDR2 YYNGEE. The CDR3 is CASSKRTGNTEAFF. Here the CDR3 DNA reads TGTGCCAGCAGCAAGCGGACGGGGAACACTGAAGCTTTCTTT.

This clonotype has at least ten counts. This chain links TRBV3-1 with TRBJ1-1, with 12 bases identical to TRBD1. CDR1 and CDR2 from the germline V gene are LGHDT and YNNKEL (reference sequence). The CDR3 spans 14 residues. After removal of 5 bases from V and 10 bases from J, the junction contained 8 bases not matched to a gene. The CDR3 reads CASSARDRGRVAFF. The CDR3 DNA reads TGTGCCAGCAGCGCTCGGGACAGGGGGCGTGTAGCTTTCTTT.

This clonotype was counted ten times or more. The V call is TRBV20-1, the J call TRBJ1-4; TRBD1 matches 7 bases. The CDR3 extends over 13 amino acids. The V gene end was trimmed by 5 bases and the J gene end by 2 bases; junction bases not matched to a gene: 2. Germline V gene sequence: CDR1 DFQATT, CDR2 SNEGSKA (reference sequence). CDR3 nucleotides: TGCAGTGCTTTAGGGGGCACTAATGAAAAACTGTTTTTT. This encodes CSALGGTNEKLFF.

This clonotype was seen repeatedly, ten times or more. V and J are TRBV7-3 and TRBJ2-7; D possibly matches TRBD1 or TRBD2 (5 bases each). V lost 0 bases and J 0 bases, leaving 12 bases between the germline ends. The germline V gene encodes CDR1 SGHTA and CDR2 FQGTGA. This CDR3 contains 16 residues. The CDR3 coding sequence is TGTGCCAGCAGCTTAACGCCGGGACGCAACTCCTACGAGCAGTACTTC. Translation gives CASSLTPGRNSYEQYF.

This chain uses TRBV23-1 with TRBJ2-7; 9 nucleotides line up with TRBD1. TRBV23-1 is annotated as an ORF whose role is uncertain. This CDR3 is built from 14 residues. The V and J ends lost 5 bases and 5 bases, in that order; junction bases with no gene match: 7. This CDR3 reads CASSAGQGRNEQYF. DNA for the CDR3: TGCGCCAGCAGTGCGGGACAGGGTAGGAACGAGCAGTACTTC.

This clonotype was found many times. In DNA, the CDR3 is TGCGCCAGCAGCACGGACAGCAATGCTTTCTACAATGAGCAGTTCTTC. Protein product: CASSTDSNAFYNEQFF. The chain is built from TRBV5-1 and TRBJ2-1; the D gene is possibly TRBD1 (6 bases). Trimming removed 4 bases at V and 3 bases at J, with 17 bases between. Looked up from germline, CDR1 is SGHRS and CDR2 is YFSETQ. The CDR3 contains 16 residues.

This clonotype was counted only a few times. The rearrangement links TRBV11-2 to TRBJ2-7; no firm D call. Germline V gives CDR1 SGHAT, CDR2 FQNNGV. The CDR3 is 12 amino acids. V shed 3 bases and J shed 6 bases, with 9 bases lying between them. Written as DNA, the CDR3 is TGTGCCAGCAGCTTGTCAGCTAGCGAGCAGTACGTC. It codes for CASSLSASEQYV.

This clonotype was counted ten times or more. The V and J genes are TRBV20-1 and TRBJ1-4; perhaps TRBD1 as D (6 bases). V was clipped by 2 bases and J by 0 bases, with 7 bases between them. The CDR3 is made up of 14 amino acids. Per the germline V gene, CDR1 is DFQATT and CDR2 is SNEGSKA (reference sequence). The CDR3 region is CSARKGATNEKLFF. In DNA form, the CDR3 reads TGCAGTGCTAGAAAGGGGGCAACTAATGAAAAACTGTTTTTT.

This clonotype was detected ten times or more. V is TRBV11-1 and J is TRBJ2-5; D not resolved. CDR3 length: 13 amino acids. Germline loops: CDR1 SGHAT, CDR2 FQDESV (reference sequence). Deletions cut 5 bases from V and 5 bases from J, with 12 bases between. The CDR3 sequence is CASSTAPRETQYF. CDR3 coding DNA: TGTGCCAGCAGCACGGCCCCTCGGGAGACCCAGTACTTC.

The sample holds many counts of this clonotype. For the CDR3, the DNA is TGTGCCAGCAGCTTAGTAGCGGGGTACTACAATGAGCAGTTCTTC. Its translation: CASSLVAGYYNEQFF. The rearrangement joins TRBV7-9 to TRBJ2-1, with 8 bases aligning to TRBD2. After removal of 1 base from V and 3 bases from J, the junction contained 2 bases not matched to a gene. The CDR3 has 15 residues. Germline V gene lookup returns CDR1 SEHNR and CDR2 FQNEAQ (reference sequence).

The table lists this clonotype with many counts. The CDR3 DNA follows: TGTGCCAGCAGCTTATATGGCACTGAAGCTTTCTTT. Amino acids: CASSLYGTEAFF. The rearrangement uses TRBV7-2 and TRBJ1-1, with D hard to call. CDR1 is SGHTA and CDR2 is FQGNSA in the germline V gene. The V and J ends lost 2 bases and 4 bases respectively, with 5 bases between them. This CDR3 is built from 12 residues.